The rows below give T cell receptor beta chains drawn from one sample of a study of T cells in Graves' hyperthyroidism and ophthalmopathy. TCRdb used MiXCR to reprocess the multiplex PCR reads, holding one entry per CDR3 protein. The sample has around 420,000 distinct CDR3 sequences, around 15% seen once. The specimen was blood. These receptor sequences come from a woman between 18 and 29 years old with Graves' hyperthyroidism. CDR3s include the opening cysteine and the closing phenylalanine or tryptophan. Fields, in order: V gene, J gene, CDR3 protein.

>TRBV20-1|TRBJ2-7
CSARRDYSYEQYF
>TRBV4-1|TRBJ2-4
CASSQQFGVGYIQYF
>TRBV18|TRBJ1-5
CASSPDTSNQPQHF
>TRBV6-2/TRBV6-3|TRBJ1-3
CASSVLQGRDHGNTIYF
>TRBV6-2/TRBV6-3|TRBJ1-1
CASSIAGFVEAFF
>TRBV12-3/TRBV12-4|TRBJ2-7
CASSPGFYEQYF
>TRBV6-1|TRBJ2-7
CASSDGTGNEQYF
>TRBV9|TRBJ1-4
CASSPLGGINEKLFF
>TRBV20-1|TRBJ1-6
CSATETGVNSPLHF
>TRBV7-9|TRBJ1-1
CASSPLSGQGAGNTEAFF
>TRBV28|TRBJ1-5
CASSNPRLPQHF
>TRBV20-1|TRBJ2-5
CSARRGQETQYF
>TRBV2|TRBJ1-5
CASSEGDPAQHF
>TRBV7-9|TRBJ1-1
CASSSTGSRFTEVFF
>TRBV6-2/TRBV6-3|TRBJ1-2
CASRPGQGGFGYTF
>TRBV20-1|TRBJ2-6
CSARDYSGSAGANVLTF
>TRBV11-2|TRBJ2-7
CASSPAASSYEQYF
>TRBV11-2|TRBJ2-7
CASSRDPGTYEQYF